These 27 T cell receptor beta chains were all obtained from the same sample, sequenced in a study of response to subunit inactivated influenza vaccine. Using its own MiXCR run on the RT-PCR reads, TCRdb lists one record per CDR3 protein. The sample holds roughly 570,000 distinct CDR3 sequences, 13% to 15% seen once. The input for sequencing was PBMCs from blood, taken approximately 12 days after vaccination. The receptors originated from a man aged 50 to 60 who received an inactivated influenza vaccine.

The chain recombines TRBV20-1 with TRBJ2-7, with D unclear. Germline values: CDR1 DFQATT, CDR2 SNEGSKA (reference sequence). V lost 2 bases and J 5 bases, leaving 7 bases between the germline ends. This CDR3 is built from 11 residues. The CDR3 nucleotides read TGCAGTGCTAGATCGGGCCACGAGCAGTACTTC. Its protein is CSARSGHEQYF.

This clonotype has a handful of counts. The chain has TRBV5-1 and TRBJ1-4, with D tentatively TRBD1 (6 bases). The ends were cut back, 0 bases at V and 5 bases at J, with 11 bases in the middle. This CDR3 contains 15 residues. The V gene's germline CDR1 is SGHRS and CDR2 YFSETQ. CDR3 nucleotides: TGCGCCAGCAGCTTGGCCGGGACACAGAATGAAAAACTGTTTTTT. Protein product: CASSLAGTQNEKLFF.

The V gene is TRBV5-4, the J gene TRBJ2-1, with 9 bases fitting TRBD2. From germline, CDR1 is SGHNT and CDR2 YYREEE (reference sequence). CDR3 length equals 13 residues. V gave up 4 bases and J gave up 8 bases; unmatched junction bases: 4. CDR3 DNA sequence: TGTGCCAGCAGCCCGGGACTAGCTCATGAGCAGTTCTTC. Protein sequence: CASSPGLAHEQFF.

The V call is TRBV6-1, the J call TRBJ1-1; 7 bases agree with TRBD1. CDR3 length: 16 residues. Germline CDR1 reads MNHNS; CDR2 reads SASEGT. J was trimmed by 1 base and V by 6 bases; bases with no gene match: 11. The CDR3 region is CASSLTGLFGNTEAFF. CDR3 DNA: TGTGCCAGCAGCCTGACAGGGTTATTTGGGAACACTGAAGCTTTCTTT.

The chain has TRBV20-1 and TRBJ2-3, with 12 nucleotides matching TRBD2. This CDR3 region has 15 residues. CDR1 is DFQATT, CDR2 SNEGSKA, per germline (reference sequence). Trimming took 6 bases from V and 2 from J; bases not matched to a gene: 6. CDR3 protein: CSATGLAGFTDTQYF. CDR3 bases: TGCAGTGCGACCGGACTAGCGGGATTCACAGATACGCAGTATTTT.

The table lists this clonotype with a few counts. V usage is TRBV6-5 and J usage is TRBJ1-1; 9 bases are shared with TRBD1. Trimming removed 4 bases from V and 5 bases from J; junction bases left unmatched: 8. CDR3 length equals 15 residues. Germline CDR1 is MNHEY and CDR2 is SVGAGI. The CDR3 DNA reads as TGTGCCAGCAGTTTAGGACAGGGGCCTTATACTGAAGCTTTCTTT. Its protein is CASSLGQGPYTEAFF.

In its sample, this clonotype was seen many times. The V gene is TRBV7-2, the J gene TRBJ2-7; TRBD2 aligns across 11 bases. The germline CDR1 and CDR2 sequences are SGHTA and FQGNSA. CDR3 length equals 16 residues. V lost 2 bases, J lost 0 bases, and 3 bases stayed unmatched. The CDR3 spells CASSLLAGGYSYEQYF. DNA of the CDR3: TGTGCCAGCAGCTTACTAGCGGGGGGATACTCCTACGAGCAGTACTTC.

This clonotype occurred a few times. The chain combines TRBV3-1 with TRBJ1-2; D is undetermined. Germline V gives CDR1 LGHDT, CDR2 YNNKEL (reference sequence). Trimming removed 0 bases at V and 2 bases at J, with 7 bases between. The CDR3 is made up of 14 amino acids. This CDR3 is CASSQERQNYGYTF. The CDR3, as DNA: TGTGCCAGCAGCCAAGAAAGGCAGAACTATGGCTACACCTTC.

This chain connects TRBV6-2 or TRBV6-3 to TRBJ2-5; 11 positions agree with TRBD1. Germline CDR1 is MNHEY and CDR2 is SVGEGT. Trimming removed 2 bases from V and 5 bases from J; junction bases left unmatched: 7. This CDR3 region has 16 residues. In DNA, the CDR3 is TGTGCCAGCAGTTACCGAAGGACAGGGGGCTTCGAGACCCAGTACTTC. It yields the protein CASSYRRTGGFETQYF.

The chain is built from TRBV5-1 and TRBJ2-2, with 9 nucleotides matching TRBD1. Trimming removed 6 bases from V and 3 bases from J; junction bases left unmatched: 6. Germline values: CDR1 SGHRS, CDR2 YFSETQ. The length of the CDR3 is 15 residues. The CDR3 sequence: CASTYRGRDTGELFF. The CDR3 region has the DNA TGCGCCAGCACGTACAGGGGGCGCGACACCGGGGAGCTGTTTTTT.

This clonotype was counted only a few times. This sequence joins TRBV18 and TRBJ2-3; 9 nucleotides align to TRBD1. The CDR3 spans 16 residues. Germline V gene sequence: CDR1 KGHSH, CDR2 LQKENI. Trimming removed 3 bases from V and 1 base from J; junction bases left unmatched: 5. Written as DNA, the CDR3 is TGTGCCAGCTCACCCAAGGACAGGGGCGGCACAGATACGCAGTATTTT. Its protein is CASSPKDRGGTDTQYF. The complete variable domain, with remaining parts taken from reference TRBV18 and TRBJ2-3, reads NAGVMQNPRHLVRRRGQEARLRCSPMKGHSHVYWYRQLPEEGLKFMVYLQKENIIDESGMPKERFSAEFPKEGPSILRIQQVVRGDSAAYFCASSPKDRGGTDTQYFGPGTRLTVL.

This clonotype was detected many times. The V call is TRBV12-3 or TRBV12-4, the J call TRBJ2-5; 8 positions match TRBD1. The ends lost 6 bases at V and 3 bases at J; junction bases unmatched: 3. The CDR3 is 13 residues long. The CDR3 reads CASSRTGKETQYF. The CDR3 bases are TGTGCCAGCAGCCGGACAGGGAAAGAGACCCAGTACTTC.

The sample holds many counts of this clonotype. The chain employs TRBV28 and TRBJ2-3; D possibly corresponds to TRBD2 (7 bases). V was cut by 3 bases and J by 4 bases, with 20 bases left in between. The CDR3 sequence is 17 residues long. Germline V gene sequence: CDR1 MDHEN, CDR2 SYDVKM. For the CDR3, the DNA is TGTGCCAGCAGTTTGGCCGGTATGGGGGGGGGGCCAGATACGCAGTATTTT. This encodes CASSLAGMGGGPDTQYF. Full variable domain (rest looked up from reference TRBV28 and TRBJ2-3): DVKVTQSSRYLVKRTGEKVFLECVQDMDHENMFWYRQDPGLGLRLIYFSYDVKMKEKGDIPEGYSVSREKKERFSLILESASTNQTSMYLCASSLAGMGGGPDTQYFGPGTRLTVL.

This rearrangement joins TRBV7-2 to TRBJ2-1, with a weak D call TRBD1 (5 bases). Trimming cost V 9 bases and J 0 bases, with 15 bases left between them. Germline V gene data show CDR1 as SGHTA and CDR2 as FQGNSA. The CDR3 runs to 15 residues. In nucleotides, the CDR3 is TGTGCCAGTACGTTGACAGCTAGCTCCTACAATGAGCAGTTCTTC. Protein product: CASTLTASSYNEQFF.

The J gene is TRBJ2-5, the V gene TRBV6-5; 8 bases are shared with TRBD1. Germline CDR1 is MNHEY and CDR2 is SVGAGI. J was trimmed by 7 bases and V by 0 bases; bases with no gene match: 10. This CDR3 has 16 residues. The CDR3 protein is CASSYSGTGTVGTQYF. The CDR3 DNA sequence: TGTGCCAGCAGTTACTCCGGGACAGGAACCGTCGGGACCCAGTACTTC.

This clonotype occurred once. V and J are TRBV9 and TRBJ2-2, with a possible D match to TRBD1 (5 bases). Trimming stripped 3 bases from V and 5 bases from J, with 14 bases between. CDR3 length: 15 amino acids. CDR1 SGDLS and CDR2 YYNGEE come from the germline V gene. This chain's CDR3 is CASSARSRDTGELFF. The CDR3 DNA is TGTGCCAGCAGCGCTCGGAGCAGGGATACCGGGGAGCTGTTTTTT.

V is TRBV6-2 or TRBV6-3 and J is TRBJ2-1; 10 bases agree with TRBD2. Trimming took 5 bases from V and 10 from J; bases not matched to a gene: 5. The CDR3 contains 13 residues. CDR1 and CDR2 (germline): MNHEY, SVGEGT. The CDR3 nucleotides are TGTGCCAGCAGTGAGCGGGGGGGCTGGGAGCAGTTCTTC. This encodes CASSERGGWEQFF.

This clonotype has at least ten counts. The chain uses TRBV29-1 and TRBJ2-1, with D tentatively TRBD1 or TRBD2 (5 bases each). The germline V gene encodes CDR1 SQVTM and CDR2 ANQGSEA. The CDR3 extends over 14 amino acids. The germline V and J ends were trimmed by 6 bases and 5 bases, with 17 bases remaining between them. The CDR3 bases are TGCAGCGTGTCGGGACGCATACTTGACAATGAGCAGTTCTTC. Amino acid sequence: CSVSGRILDNEQFF.

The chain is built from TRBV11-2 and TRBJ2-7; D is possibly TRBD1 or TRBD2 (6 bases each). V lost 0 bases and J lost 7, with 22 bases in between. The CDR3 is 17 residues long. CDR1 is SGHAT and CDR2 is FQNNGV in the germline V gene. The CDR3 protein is CASSLEGGAGVLKEQYF. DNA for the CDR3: TGTGCCAGCAGCTTAGAGGGCGGGGCAGGGGTTCTTAAAGAGCAGTACTTC.

CDR3 nucleotides: TGTGCCATCAGTGAGCCGGACGCGAACAATGAGCAGTTCTTC. Translation: CAISEPDANNEQFF. The V and J genes are TRBV10-3 and TRBJ2-1, with unresolved D. The CDR3 extends over 14 amino acids. The germline V gene encodes CDR1 ENHRY and CDR2 SYGVKD. Trimming took off 2 bases at V and 5 bases at J, with 10 bases between the two ends.

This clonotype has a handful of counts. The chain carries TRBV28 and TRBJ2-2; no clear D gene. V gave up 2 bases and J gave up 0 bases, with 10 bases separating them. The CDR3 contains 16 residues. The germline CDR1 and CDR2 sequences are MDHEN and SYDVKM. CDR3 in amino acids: CASSLRARSNTGELFF. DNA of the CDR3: TGTGCCAGCAGTTTAAGAGCGCGCTCGAACACCGGGGAGCTGTTTTTT.

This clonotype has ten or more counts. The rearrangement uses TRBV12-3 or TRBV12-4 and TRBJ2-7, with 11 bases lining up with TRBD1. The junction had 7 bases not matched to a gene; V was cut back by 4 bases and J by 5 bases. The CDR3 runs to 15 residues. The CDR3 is CASSSTGTGGNEQYF. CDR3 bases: TGTGCCAGCAGTTCCACCGGGACAGGGGGAAACGAGCAGTACTTC.

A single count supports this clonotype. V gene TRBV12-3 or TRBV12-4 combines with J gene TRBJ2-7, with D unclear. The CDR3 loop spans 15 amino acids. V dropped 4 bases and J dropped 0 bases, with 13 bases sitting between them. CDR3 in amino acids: CASSSTKKLSYEQYF. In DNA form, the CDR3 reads TGTGCCAGCAGTTCGACCAAAAAACTCTCCTACGAGCAGTACTTC.

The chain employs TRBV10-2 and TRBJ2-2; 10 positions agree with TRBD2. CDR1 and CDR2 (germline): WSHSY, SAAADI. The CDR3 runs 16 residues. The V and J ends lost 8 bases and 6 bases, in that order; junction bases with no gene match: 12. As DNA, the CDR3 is TGCGCCAGCCAAGGAGGAGCGGGGGGGCATGCCGGGGAGCTGTTTTTT. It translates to CASQGGAGGHAGELFF.

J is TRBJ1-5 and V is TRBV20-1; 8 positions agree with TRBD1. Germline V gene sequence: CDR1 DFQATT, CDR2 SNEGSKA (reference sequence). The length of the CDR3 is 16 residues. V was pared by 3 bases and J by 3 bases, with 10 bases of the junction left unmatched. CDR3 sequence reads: CSASPFGQGHNQPQHF. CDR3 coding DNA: TGCAGTGCTAGTCCCTTTGGACAGGGACACAATCAGCCCCAGCATTTT.

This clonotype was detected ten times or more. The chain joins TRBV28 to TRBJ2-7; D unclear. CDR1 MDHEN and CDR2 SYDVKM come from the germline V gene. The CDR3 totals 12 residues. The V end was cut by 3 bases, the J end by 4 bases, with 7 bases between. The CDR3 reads CASSFRTYEQYF. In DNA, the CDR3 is TGTGCCAGCAGTTTCAGGACGTACGAGCAGTACTTC.

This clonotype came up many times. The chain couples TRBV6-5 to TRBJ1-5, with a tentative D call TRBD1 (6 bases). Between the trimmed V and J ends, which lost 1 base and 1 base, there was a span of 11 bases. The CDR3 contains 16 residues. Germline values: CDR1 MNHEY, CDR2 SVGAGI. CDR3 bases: TGTGCCAGCAGTTACTTGGGGGGCCTGAGCAATCAGCCCCAGCATTTT. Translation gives CASSYLGGLSNQPQHF.